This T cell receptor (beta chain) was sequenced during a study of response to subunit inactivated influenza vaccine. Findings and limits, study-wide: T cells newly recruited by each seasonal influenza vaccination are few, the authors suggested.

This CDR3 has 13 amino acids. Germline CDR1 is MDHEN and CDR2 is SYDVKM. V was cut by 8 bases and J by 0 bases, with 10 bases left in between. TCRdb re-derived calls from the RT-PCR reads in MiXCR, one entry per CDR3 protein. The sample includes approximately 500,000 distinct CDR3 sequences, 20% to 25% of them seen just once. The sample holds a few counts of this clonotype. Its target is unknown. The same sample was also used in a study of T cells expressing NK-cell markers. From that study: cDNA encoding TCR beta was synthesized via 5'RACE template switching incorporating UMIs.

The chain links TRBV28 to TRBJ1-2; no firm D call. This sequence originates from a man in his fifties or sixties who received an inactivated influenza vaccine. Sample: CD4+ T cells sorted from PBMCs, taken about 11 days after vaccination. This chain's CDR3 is CASSTSANYGYTF. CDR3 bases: TGTGCCAGCTCTACCTCGGCTAACTATGGCTACACCTTC.